A single sample is the source of the 2 T cell receptor beta chains below, sequenced in a study of tumor-infiltrating lymphocytes in primary liver carcinoma. Starting from approximately 0.45 ug of total RNA, TCR beta cDNA was produced with a primer in the constant region. Nested multiplex PCR, run for three rounds with slightly modified ARM-PCR, yielded TCR beta libraries. In the first two PCR rounds, TRBV1-TRBV30 forward primers were paired with a C-beta reverse primer, and each round lasted roughly 9 cycles. TCRdb fed the multiplex PCR reads into MiXCR, producing one record per CDR3 protein. Here the sample spans tens of thousands of distinct CDR3 sequences, 71% being singletons. Between roughly 17 and 33 mg of unsorted bulk tissue served as the source from which RNA and DNA were co-extracted. Sequenced input: liver tumor tissue from sampling region 4. Subset defined: tumor region T4, right-lateral pole. Source of these receptors: a middle-aged man with primary liver carcinoma and hepatitis B virus infection.

This clonotype was picked up a small number of times. The chain has TRBV21-1 and TRBJ2-7. TRBV21-1 corresponds to a pseudogene. The CDR3 sequence is 9 residues long. CDR3 sequence reads: CASKNEQYF. Written as DNA, the CDR3 is TGTGCCAGCAAGAACGAGCAGTACTTC.

The chain couples TRBV11-2 to TRBJ2-1; 10 nucleotides agree with TRBD2. Germline V CDR1 and CDR2: SGHAT, FQNNGV. This CDR3 region has 17 residues. V lost 7 bases, J lost 4 bases, and 13 bases stayed unmatched. CDR3 residues: CASMSGSGRTGYNEQFF. In DNA, the CDR3 is TGTGCCAGCATGAGTGGTAGCGGGAGGACCGGTTACAATGAGCAGTTCTTC.